Sequencing of this T cell receptor beta chain was carried out in a study of T cells in localized non-small cell lung cancer. Study-wide points: Sequencing involved a lone tumor region, leaving heterogeneity possible. Adjacent lung held a median roughly 60 of the top 100 tumor clones. Clonality of T cells reached its maximum in uninvolved adjacent lung, surpassing tumor.

Details on this clone: Its target is not known.

Sequenced by immunoSEQ multiplex PCR; TCRdb stores in-frame clones only, minus some. The repertoire includes tens of thousands of clones, around 92% of them detected once, and less than 2.5% sits in the top ten. CDR3 size: 14 residues. Trimming shortened V by 0 bases and J by 8 bases, and 13 bases separated the two germline ends. Germline V gene data show CDR1 as LGHNA and CDR2 as YSLEER. The material was peripheral blood, obtained before any cancer treatment. This chain joins TRBV4-3 and TRBJ1-2; D remains ambiguous. The clonotype was recovered from a female donor aged 60 or older with stage I lung adenocarcinoma. DNA for the CDR3: TGCGCCAGCAGCCAAGAGGCCTGGGTACGCGGCTACACCTTC. It encodes CASSQEAWVRGYTF.